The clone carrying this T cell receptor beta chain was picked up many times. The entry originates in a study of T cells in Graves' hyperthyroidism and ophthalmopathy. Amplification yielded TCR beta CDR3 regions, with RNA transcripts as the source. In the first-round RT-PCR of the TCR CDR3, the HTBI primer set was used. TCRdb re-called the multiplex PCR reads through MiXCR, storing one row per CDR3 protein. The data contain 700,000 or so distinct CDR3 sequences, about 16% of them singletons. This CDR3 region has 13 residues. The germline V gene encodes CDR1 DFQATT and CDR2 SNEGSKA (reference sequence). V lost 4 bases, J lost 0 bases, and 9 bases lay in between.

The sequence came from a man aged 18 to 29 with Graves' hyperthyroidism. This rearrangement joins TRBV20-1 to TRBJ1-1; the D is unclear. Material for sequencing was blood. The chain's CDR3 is CSAIFSLNTEAFF. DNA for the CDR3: TGCAGTGCTATTTTCAGTTTGAACACTGAAGCTTTCTTT.